This TCR beta chain derives from a study of blood T cell repertoires in COVID-19. Germline lookup yields CDR1 SNHLY and CDR2 FYNNEI. The CDR3 loop spans 14 amino acids. V was pared by 3 bases and J by 5 bases, with 13 bases between. TCRdb keeps only in-frame clones here, not all; method: immunoSEQ multiplex PCR. The table lists roughly 200,000 clones, 80% to 90% of them singletons, with about 10% in the top ten. The source is a human donor with active or convalescent COVID-19. The donor label of this sample is uncertain. Sequencing was performed on peripheral blood. The chain carries TRBV2 and TRBJ2-5; perhaps TRBD1 as D (6 bases). The CDR3 loop is CASSEGASPETQYF. The CDR3 DNA follows: TGTGCCAGCAGTGAGGGGGCGAGTCCGGAGACCCAGTACTTC.